This T cell receptor (beta chain) emerged from a study of radiotherapy plus CTLA-4 blockade in lung cancer. At the level of the study: Objective responses occurred in about a sixth of patients; over 25% had disease control. Overall study results and limits: Reportedly, early blood T cell clone dynamics best predicted response, with interferon-beta.

About this clone: No antigen is known for it.

The assay was immunoSEQ multiplex PCR, and TCRdb's table has in-frame clones only and misses some. The sample lists fewer than 90,000 clones; roughly 80% were seen once. The CDR3 runs 14 residues. The germline gives CDR1 SQVTM, CDR2 ANQGSEA. V lost 2 bases to trimming and J lost 7 bases; unmatched junction nucleotides: 8. Specimen: peripheral blood, collected from a patient treated with radiotherapy plus ipilimumab. This sequence joins TRBV29-1 and TRBJ2-1; 7 bases line up with TRBD2. The source is a human donor with non-small cell lung cancer who had stable disease on radiotherapy plus ipilimumab. CDR3 nucleotide sequence: TGCAGCGTTGAACCTTGGGGAGGGCGGAATGAGCAGTTCTTC. It is translated as CSVEPWGGRNEQFF.